These 23 T cell receptor beta chains came from one sample sequenced in a study of blood T cell repertoires in COVID-19. TCRdb's table, derived via immunoSEQ multiplex PCR, lists solely in-frame clones and lacks some. The table has over 300,000 clones, around nine tenths seen once. Source material: PBMCs or T cells enriched from blood (not recorded which). The receptors here all came from a woman in her 30s who had recovered from COVID-19.

This clone showed up just once. The chain is built from TRBV13 and TRBJ2-1; maybe TRBD1 (6 bases). Per the germline V gene, CDR1 is PRHDT and CDR2 is FYEKMQ (reference sequence). V was trimmed by 2 bases and J by 7 bases, leaving 9 bases between them. This CDR3 has 13 amino acids. The CDR3 nucleotides are TGTGCCAGCAGCTTACAGGGGTTGAATGAGCAGTTCTTC. Its protein product is CASSLQGLNEQFF.

The chain employs TRBV4-1 and TRBJ1-2, with a possible D match to TRBD1 (5 bases). V dropped 0 bases and J dropped 2 bases, with 10 bases sitting between them. There are 15 residues in the CDR3. The germline V gene has CDR1 MGHRA and CDR2 YSYEKL. CDR3 in amino acids: CASSQDGAVNYGYTF. CDR3 sequence (DNA): TGCGCCAGCAGCCAAGATGGGGCTGTAAACTATGGCTACACCTTC.

The chain couples TRBV7-2 to TRBJ2-5; weak D call: TRBD1 (5 bases). V was trimmed by 0 bases and J by 4 bases, leaving 9 bases between them. CDR3 length equals 14 residues. Germline values: CDR1 SGHTA, CDR2 FQGNSA. CDR3 in DNA: TGTGCCAGCAGCTTAGCAGGGGTTCGAGAGACCCAGTACTTC. Its protein is CASSLAGVRETQYF.

The chain carries TRBV24-1 and TRBJ1-5; 7 bases agree with TRBD1. From germline, CDR1 is KGHDR and CDR2 SFDVKD. Germline trimming cut 6 bases from V and 0 bases from J; bases unmatched to any gene: 16. This CDR3 is built from 19 residues. The CDR3 DNA reads TGTGCCACCAGTAGATTGCGAGGGGGCTGGTGTGTTAGCAATCAGCCCCAGCATTTT. Residues: CATSRLRGGWCVSNQPQHF.

The chain joins TRBV5-5 to TRBJ1-1, with 7 bases identical to TRBD1. J gave up 4 bases and V 1 base, and 10 bases lay outside the gene matches. The V gene's germline CDR1 is SGHKS and CDR2 YYEKEE (reference sequence). The CDR3 runs 16 residues. The CDR3 nucleotides read TGTGCCAGCAGCTTGCTAAGACAGGGCATCGGCACTGAAGCTTTCTTT. Translated, it gives CASSLLRQGIGTEAFF.

The rearrangement joins TRBV3-1 (or the pseudogene TRBV3-2) to TRBJ2-7; 8 positions match TRBD2. Trimming took 8 bases from V and 5 from J; bases not matched to a gene: 11. CDR1 and CDR2 from the germline V gene are LGHDT and YNNKEL (reference sequence). This CDR3 contains 14 residues. CDR3 nucleotides: TGTGCCAGCCGTCCGGGGGGGAGCATGAACGAGCAGTACTTC. This translates into CASRPGGSMNEQYF.

The chain uses TRBV2 and TRBJ2-5, with a possible D match to TRBD2 (5 bases). Looked up from germline, CDR1 is SNHLY and CDR2 is FYNNEI. The CDR3 loop spans 13 amino acids. Trimming took 7 bases from V and 2 from J, leaving 11 bases between them. CDR3 residues: CASTRPGQETQYF. Here the CDR3 DNA reads TGTGCCAGCACCAGACCGGGACAAGAGACCCAGTACTTC.

This chain links TRBV9 with TRBJ2-6; perhaps TRBD2 as D (5 bases). Trimming shortened V by 4 bases and J by 2 bases, and 10 bases separated the two germline ends. CDR1 and CDR2 (germline): SGDLS, YYNGEE. This CDR3 is 15 amino acids long. The CDR3 is CASSPRGAGANVLTF. CDR3 bases: TGTGCCAGCAGCCCCCGGGGAGCTGGGGCCAACGTCCTGACTTTC.

The chain combines TRBV6-2 or TRBV6-3 with TRBJ1-2, with TRBD1 identical over 7 bases. The CDR3 is 13 residues long. In germline, CDR1 is MNHEY, CDR2 SVGEGT. Trimming removed 6 bases from V and 5 bases from J; junction bases left unmatched: 6. The CDR3 bases are TGTGCCAGCAGCCCCGGACAGGATTATGGCTACACCTTC. It encodes CASSPGQDYGYTF.

The chain links TRBV19 to TRBJ1-1; D not certain. The V end was cut by 3 bases, the J end by 9 bases, with 23 bases between. CDR3 length: 16 amino acids. Germline lookup yields CDR1 LNHDA and CDR2 SQIVND (reference sequence). The CDR3 DNA follows: TGTGCCAGTAGTATGGGCCTAACGGGATCGGGCAGTAAAGCTTTCTTT. Its protein product is CASSMGLTGSGSKAFF.

V and J are TRBV30 and TRBJ2-2; D perhaps matches TRBD2 (5 bases). CDR1 is GTSNPN, CDR2 SVGIG, per germline (reference sequence). The length of the CDR3 is 14 residues. Trimming pared 6 bases from V and 0 bases from J, leaving 11 bases between. This CDR3 is CACSGEANTGELFF. The CDR3 DNA reads as TGTGCCTGCAGCGGCGAGGCGAACACCGGGGAGCTGTTTTTT.

The chain carries TRBV5-4 and TRBJ1-2, with TRBD1 matching 7 bases. Germline CDR1 SGHNT, CDR2 YYREEE (reference sequence). The length of the CDR3 is 13 residues. The V and J ends lost 2 bases and 6 bases, in that order; junction bases with no gene match: 4. CDR3 amino acids: CASSLQGSDGYTF. Written as DNA, the CDR3 is TGTGCCAGCAGCTTACAGGGGAGTGATGGCTACACCTTC.

This clone was counted between two and nine times. The rearrangement links TRBV10-3 to TRBJ1-1, with D perhaps TRBD1 (6 bases). Between the trimmed V and J ends, which lost 2 bases and 1 base, there was a span of 8 bases. Germline assignment: CDR1 ENHRY and CDR2 SYGVKD. CDR3 size: 14 residues. The CDR3 loop reads CAISETGKNTEAFF. CDR3 DNA sequence: TGTGCCATCAGTGAGACAGGGAAGAACACTGAAGCTTTCTTT.

The gene calls are TRBV6-5 and TRBJ1-5, with 7 bases aligning to TRBD1. The CDR3 contains 15 residues. CDR1 MNHEY and CDR2 SVGAGI come from the germline V gene. Trimming took 7 bases from V and 2 from J; bases not matched to a gene: 8. In DNA, the CDR3 is TGTGCCAGCACCCTCAGGGGGGACGGCAATCAGCCCCAGCATTTT. Its translation is CASTLRGDGNQPQHF.

The chain joins TRBV5-1 to TRBJ1-2, with 7 bases identical to TRBD1. CDR3 length: 14 residues. Germline CDR1 is SGHRS and CDR2 is YFSETQ. J was trimmed by 8 bases and V by 0 bases; bases with no gene match: 7. Written as DNA, the CDR3 is TGCGCCAGCAGCTTGGCACAGGGGTTTCCGGGCTACACCTTC. Translating it yields CASSLAQGFPGYTF.

This chain connects TRBV5-6 to TRBJ1-2, with 7 bases identical to TRBD1. The germline CDR1 and CDR2 sequences are SGHDT and YYEEEE. V lost 4 bases, J lost 5 bases, and 8 bases stayed unmatched. This CDR3 has 14 residues. The CDR3 DNA reads TGTGCCAGCAGCCATAGACAGGGAGGTTATGGCTACACCTTC. Amino acid sequence: CASSHRQGGYGYTF.

The V and J genes are TRBV20-1 and TRBJ2-1; 8 nucleotides match TRBD2. CDR1 and CDR2 (germline): DFQATT, SNEGSKA (reference sequence). The CDR3 has 16 residues. Trimming removed 3 bases from V and 0 bases from J; junction bases left unmatched: 7. This chain's CDR3 is CSASSRGGYSYNEQFF. The CDR3, as DNA: TGCAGTGCTAGTTCTCGGGGGGGCTACTCCTACAATGAGCAGTTCTTC.

The chain carries TRBV2 and TRBJ1-4; 9 bases fit TRBD1. The length of the CDR3 is 14 residues. Germline CDR1 is SNHLY and CDR2 is FYNNEI. The J segment lost 7 bases and the V segment lost 7 bases, leaving 7 bases of the junction unmatched. Here the CDR3 reads CASIPQGAVEKLFF. The CDR3 DNA sequence: TGTGCCAGCATCCCACAGGGGGCGGTTGAAAAACTGTTTTTT.

The chain uses TRBV5-1 and TRBJ1-3; D uncertain. The CDR3 totals 14 residues. Trimming cost V 5 bases and J 0 bases, with 9 bases left between them. CDR1 is SGHRS and CDR2 is YFSETQ in the germline V gene. Here the CDR3 reads CASRAGSSGNTIYF. DNA of the CDR3: TGCGCCAGCAGGGCGGGATCCTCTGGAAACACCATATATTTT.

The CDR3 coding sequence is TGCGCCAGCAGCGCCGGACTGGCTATTGATTCACCCCTCCACTTT. Encoded protein: CASSAGLAIDSPLHF. The chain combines TRBV5-1 with TRBJ1-6; D is uncertain. There are 15 residues in the CDR3. The V end lost 4 bases, the J end lost 8 bases, and 16 bases lay between the germline ends. Germline V CDR1 and CDR2: SGHRS, YFSETQ.

The chain carries TRBV12-5 and TRBJ2-1; possibly TRBD1 for D (6 bases). Deletions cut 1 base from V and 6 bases from J, with 7 bases between. CDR3 size: 13 residues. Per germline, CDR1 LGHNT and CDR2 FRNRAP. CDR3 region: CASGLARGNEQFF. Written as DNA, the CDR3 is TGTGCTAGTGGTTTGGCCAGGGGCAATGAGCAGTTCTTC.

The chain employs TRBV6-5 and TRBJ2-3, with 7 bases aligning to TRBD2. V shed 7 bases and J 0 bases; nucleotides not matched to a gene: 7. Germline V gene lookup returns CDR1 MNHEY and CDR2 SVGAGI. The CDR3 loop spans 15 amino acids. CDR3 residues: CASTLLAASTDTQYF. Written as DNA, the CDR3 is TGTGCCAGCACCCTTCTAGCGGCTAGCACAGATACGCAGTATTTT.

This rearrangement joins TRBV2 to TRBJ1-5, with D hard to call. Trimming took 4 bases from V and 7 from J, leaving 11 bases between them. CDR1 SNHLY and CDR2 FYNNEI come from the germline V gene. This CDR3 is built from 13 residues. CDR3 sequence reads: CASSGGPLQPQHF. CDR3 sequence (DNA): TGTGCCAGCAGTGGCGGGCCCTTGCAGCCCCAGCATTTT.